The T cell receptor beta chain under discussion was sequenced for a study of CD8 T cells in Susac syndrome. RNA totalling about 0.5 to 1 ug underwent reverse transcription with random hexamers. An immunoSEQ multiplex PCR generated amplified TCR beta CDR3 products spanning 54 Vbeta and 13 Jbeta. From the immunoSEQ multiplex PCR reads, TCRdb called clonotypes with MiXCR, one entry per CDR3 protein. The profile covers approximately 170,000 distinct CDR3 sequences, with roughly 93% appearing a single time and over 0.11% taken by the ten largest. In blood CD8+ and CD4+ T cells, TCR beta underwent sequencing. Healthy donors formed controls matched for age and sex. Negative isolation yielded CD8+ and CD4+ T cells; FACS enriched TEMRA cells. J lost 8 bases, V lost 3 bases, and 11 bases had no gene match. The CDR3 is made up of 16 amino acids. Germline-derived CDR1 and CDR2 are SGHAT and FQNNGV.

V and J are TRBV11-2 and TRBJ2-3, with 10 bases lining up with TRBD2. Input material: CD4+ T cells from PBMCs. The origin of this receptor is a human donor in good health. In DNA form, the CDR3 reads TGTGCCAGCAGCTTTGTGGCGAGCGGGGGGGCAGTTACGCAGTATTTT. Amino acids: CASSFVASGGAVTQYF.